What follows are 30 T cell receptor beta chains derived from one specimen sequenced in a study of blood T cell repertoires in COVID-19. Sequencing was performed with immunoSEQ multiplex PCR; in TCRdb, only in-frame clones are kept and a portion is missing. The sample carries about 26,000 clones, 85% to 90% recorded once. The sample consisted of peripheral blood. All receptors derive from a man aged 70 or older with acute or convalescent COVID-19.

The V gene is TRBV24-1, the J gene TRBJ1-5; 9 nucleotides align to TRBD1. CDR1 and CDR2 (germline): KGHDR, SFDVKD. V shed 6 bases, J shed 3 bases, and the junction held 8 bases outside the gene matches. This CDR3 contains 16 residues. The CDR3: CATSPPGQGTNQPQHF. The CDR3 DNA is TGTGCCACCAGTCCACCGGGACAGGGTACCAATCAGCCCCAGCATTTT.

V is TRBV5-1 and J is TRBJ1-1; weak D call: TRBD1 (5 bases). CDR3 length: 14 amino acids. CDR1 is SGHRS and CDR2 is YFSETQ in the germline V gene. Trimming took off 1 base at V and 2 bases at J, with 9 bases between the two ends. CDR3 nucleotide sequence: TGCGCCAGCAGCTTGTTGGGGGGAAACACTGAAGCTTTCTTT. Protein product: CASSLLGGNTEAFF.

The chain is built from TRBV5-1 and TRBJ1-3, with 8 bases identical to TRBD1. The CDR3 runs 15 residues. V gave up 4 bases and J gave up 1 base; unmatched junction bases: 4. The germline CDR1 and CDR2 sequences are SGHRS and YFSETQ. CDR3 loop: CASSPGTGSGNTIYF. The CDR3, as DNA: TGCGCCAGCAGCCCCGGGACAGGATCTGGAAACACCATATATTTT.

This clone ranks as medium-sized. This chain joins TRBV27 and TRBJ2-5, with D maybe TRBD1 (6 bases). CDR1 is MNHEY and CDR2 is SMNVEV in the germline V gene (reference sequence). V was shortened by 4 bases and J by 1 base, with 10 bases between the two germline ends. CDR3 size: 14 residues. CDR3 sequence reads: CASSWGTPQETQYF. CDR3 coding DNA: TGTGCCAGCAGTTGGGGGACACCCCAAGAGACCCAGTACTTC.

V gene TRBV5-1 combines with J gene TRBJ1-5, with D maybe TRBD1 (5 bases). This CDR3 region has 15 residues. CDR1 and CDR2 (germline): SGHRS, YFSETQ. Trimming took off 4 bases at V and 4 bases at J, with 15 bases between the two ends. This CDR3 is CASSLGPGGNQPQHF. The CDR3 nucleotides are TGCGCCAGCAGCCTTGGCCCGGGGGGGAATCAGCCCCAGCATTTT.

This chain joins TRBV10-3 and TRBJ1-6; D is ambiguous. The CDR3 spans 14 residues. V dropped 6 bases and J dropped 9 bases, with 15 bases sitting between them. The germline V gene has CDR1 ENHRY and CDR2 SYGVKD. The CDR3, as DNA: TGTGCCATCAGCGGAGGACCCCGAATTTCACCCCTCCACTTT. Translating it yields CAISGGPRISPLHF.

This CDR3 is CSALAEDTQYF. The CDR3 DNA reads TGCAGTGCCCTGGCCGAAGATACGCAGTATTTT. This chain uses TRBV20-1 with TRBJ2-3; D gene uncertain. Trimming removed 6 bases at V and 5 bases at J, with 9 bases between. The germline V gene has CDR1 DFQATT and CDR2 SNEGSKA (reference sequence). The CDR3 loop spans 11 amino acids.

V and J are TRBV7-2 and TRBJ2-5; TRBD2 agrees at 9 bases. The ends lost 8 bases at V and 3 bases at J; junction bases unmatched: 10. CDR1 is SGHTA and CDR2 is FQGNSA in the germline V gene. The CDR3 covers 15 residues. The CDR3: CASERAGGIKETQYF. For the CDR3, the DNA is TGTGCCAGCGAGAGGGCGGGAGGGATTAAAGAGACCCAGTACTTC.

This clone was seen more than once but under ten times. This rearrangement joins TRBV4-3 to TRBJ1-2, with TRBD1 identical over 7 bases. The CDR3 runs 15 residues. J gave up 3 bases and V 3 bases, and 7 bases lay outside the gene matches. CDR1 LGHNA and CDR2 YSLEER come from the germline V gene. The CDR3 region is CASSQGTGQYYGYTF. CDR3 DNA: TGCGCCAGCAGCCAGGGTACGGGACAGTACTATGGCTACACCTTC.

The chain joins TRBV6-5 to TRBJ1-5, with a possible D match to TRBD1 (5 bases). The CDR3 covers 13 residues. Trimming shortened V by 4 bases and J by 7 bases, and 11 bases separated the two germline ends. The V gene's germline CDR1 is MNHEY and CDR2 SVGAGI. Here the CDR3 reads CASSSGGGQPQHF. DNA of the CDR3: TGTGCCAGCAGTTCCGGGGGGGGACAGCCCCAGCATTTT.

This chain links TRBV29-1 with TRBJ2-3; 9 bases are shared with TRBD1. After removal of 7 bases from V and 4 bases from J, the junction contained 6 bases not matched to a gene. The CDR3 loop spans 13 amino acids. CDR1 and CDR2 from the germline V gene are SQVTM and ANQGSEA. The CDR3 DNA reads TGCAGCGGGGGACAGGGTAGCCCAGATACGCAGTATTTT. Protein: CSGGQGSPDTQYF.

The V call is TRBV7-2, the J call TRBJ1-4; possibly TRBD1 for D (5 bases). The germline CDR1 and CDR2 sequences are SGHTA and FQGNSA. CDR3 length: 15 amino acids. V lost 5 bases to trimming and J lost 2 bases, with 12 bases between them. CDR3 coding DNA: TGTGCCAGCAGCCGGCAGGGTGCGACTAATGAAAAACTGTTTTTT. The encoded protein is CASSRQGATNEKLFF.

The V gene is TRBV5-6, the J gene TRBJ2-1; 7 positions match TRBD1. CDR1 is SGHDT and CDR2 is YYEEEE in the germline V gene. This CDR3 region has 13 residues. V shed 1 base and J 7 bases; nucleotides not matched to a gene: 2. The CDR3 DNA is TGTGCCAGCAGCTTGCCGACAGGGAATGAGCAGTTCTTC. This translates into CASSLPTGNEQFF.

This sequence joins TRBV19 and TRBJ2-5, with a weak D call TRBD2 (6 bases). Trimming shortened V by 3 bases and J by 2 bases, and 10 bases separated the two germline ends. Germline lookup yields CDR1 LNHDA and CDR2 SQIVND (reference sequence). This CDR3 has 14 residues. CDR3 sequence (DNA): TGTGCCAGTAGTATTCGGGGGTTACAAGAGACCCAGTACTTC. Encoded protein: CASSIRGLQETQYF.

This chain links TRBV14 with TRBJ1-1, with D perhaps TRBD1 (6 bases). This CDR3 has 13 residues. V was clipped by 4 bases and J by 3 bases, with 9 bases between them. Germline V gene lookup returns CDR1 SGHDN and CDR2 FVKESK. The CDR3 region has the DNA TGTGCCAGCAGCCCGCAGGGGTACACTGAAGCTTTCTTT. The encoded protein is CASSPQGYTEAFF.

This sequence joins TRBV28 and TRBJ1-3, with D maybe TRBD1 (5 bases). The V end lost 6 bases, the J end lost 0 bases, and 15 bases lay between the germline ends. The germline V gene has CDR1 MDHEN and CDR2 SYDVKM. The CDR3 totals 16 residues. The CDR3 protein is CASSPGRALSGNTIYF. As DNA, the CDR3 is TGTGCCAGCAGCCCCGGCAGGGCACTCTCTGGAAACACCATATATTTT.

The CDR3 DNA reads TGTGCCAGCAGCCCTGGCGGACTTTCACCCCTCCACTTT. It yields the protein CASSPGGLSPLHF. The chain combines TRBV5-5 with TRBJ1-6; D is undetermined. V lost 4 bases, J lost 9 bases, and 11 bases lay in between. The CDR3 has 13 residues. In germline, CDR1 is SGHKS, CDR2 YYEKEE (reference sequence).

The V and J genes are TRBV18 and TRBJ1-1; weak D call: TRBD1 (5 bases). The CDR3 runs to 13 residues. Germline V gene data show CDR1 as KGHSH and CDR2 as LQKENI. V lost 6 bases, J lost 2 bases, and 10 bases lay in between. The CDR3 DNA sequence: TGTGCCAGCTCCTCGACAGTAAACACTGAAGCTTTCTTT. Its translation: CASSSTVNTEAFF.

V gene TRBV9 combines with J gene TRBJ1-1, with D unresolved. Germline CDR1 is SGDLS and CDR2 is YYNGEE. The germline V and J ends were trimmed by 2 bases and 3 bases, with 14 bases remaining between them. The CDR3 runs 15 residues. In DNA form, the CDR3 reads TGTGCCAGCAGCGTTGTATCCCAGGCGTACACTGAAGCTTTCTTT. It codes for CASSVVSQAYTEAFF.

This rearrangement joins TRBV10-3 to TRBJ2-1, with D possibly being TRBD2 (5 bases). The CDR3 sequence is 13 residues long. Trimming removed 8 bases from V and 5 bases from J, with 13 bases in between. Germline V gene data show CDR1 as ENHRY and CDR2 as SYGVKD. CDR3 in amino acids: CAIGSEADNEQFF. The DNA of the CDR3 is TGTGCCATCGGTAGCGAAGCGGACAATGAGCAGTTCTTC.

The genes are TRBV28 and TRBJ2-3, with 9 bases matching TRBD2. The CDR3 consists of 17 residues. V lost 3 bases to trimming and J lost 2 bases; unmatched junction nucleotides: 9. The germline V gene has CDR1 MDHEN and CDR2 SYDVKM. This chain's CDR3 is CASSFPGLAGTTDTQYF. CDR3 coding DNA: TGTGCCAGCAGTTTTCCGGGGCTAGCGGGGACCACAGATACGCAGTATTTT.

This chain links TRBV11-2 with TRBJ2-3, with 8 bases aligning to TRBD2. The CDR3 is made up of 14 amino acids. The ends lost 5 bases at V and 8 bases at J; junction bases unmatched: 9. Germline CDR1 is SGHAT and CDR2 is FQNNGV. CDR3 sequence (DNA): TGTGCCAGCAGCCCCCTGAATAGCGGGATTACGCAGTATTTT. Translated, it gives CASSPLNSGITQYF.

The chain has TRBV11-2 and TRBJ2-7; TRBD1 matches at 9 bases. CDR3 length: 15 amino acids. CDR1 SGHAT and CDR2 FQNNGV come from the germline V gene. The V and J ends lost 0 bases and 2 bases, in that order; junction bases with no gene match: 2. The CDR3 loop reads CASSLEYRGPYEQYF. The CDR3 DNA sequence: TGTGCCAGCAGCTTAGAGTACAGGGGGCCCTACGAGCAGTACTTC. The full variable domain, its missing parts supplied by reference TRBV11-2 and TRBJ2-7, is EAGVAQSPRYKIIEKRQSVAFWCNPISGHATLYWYQQILGQGPKLLIQFQNNGVVDDSQLPKDRFSAERLKGVDSTLKIQPAKLEDSAVYLCASSLEYRGPYEQYFGPGTRLTVT.

The chain links TRBV5-6 to TRBJ2-5, with a tentative D call TRBD2 (5 bases). Germline V gene lookup returns CDR1 SGHDT and CDR2 YYEEEE. This CDR3 is built from 18 residues. Deletions cut 0 bases from V and 5 bases from J, with 23 bases between. The DNA for the CDR3 is TGTGCCAGCAGCTTGGTTTCTTTCGGGGATGTGGCTTGGGAGACCCAGTACTTC. It yields the protein CASSLVSFGDVAWETQYF.

This chain connects TRBV7-2 to TRBJ2-1; the match to TRBD2 covers 9 bases. CDR1 and CDR2 from the germline V gene are SGHTA and FQGNSA. The CDR3 length is 15 residues. The ends lost 3 bases at V and 12 bases at J; junction bases unmatched: 12. CDR3: CASSFGVAGGRVQFF. DNA for the CDR3: TGTGCCAGCAGCTTCGGGGTCGCGGGAGGGCGGGTGCAGTTCTTC.

The V gene is TRBV6-4, the J gene TRBJ2-1; D may be TRBD2 (6 bases). Germline CDR1 MRHNA, CDR2 SNTAGT. The length of the CDR3 is 18 residues. V was cut by 0 bases and J by 6 bases, with 21 bases left in between. The CDR3, as DNA: TGTGCCAGCAGTGACTCGGGGGACGGACTACCCCCTGGCAATGAGCAGTTCTTC. It specifies CASSDSGDGLPPGNEQFF.

The chain uses TRBV11-2 and TRBJ1-1; 7 bases map to TRBD1. The CDR3 has 13 amino acids. CDR1 SGHAT and CDR2 FQNNGV come from the germline V gene. The ends lost 6 bases at V and 4 bases at J; junction bases unmatched: 5. CDR3 bases: TGTGCCAGCAGTCAAACAGGGGTCACTGAAGCTTTCTTT. Translated: CASSQTGVTEAFF. The full variable domain, rest sourced from reference TRBV11-2 and TRBJ1-1, is EAGVAQSPRYKIIEKRQSVAFWCNPISGHATLYWYQQILGQGPKLLIQFQNNGVVDDSQLPKDRFSAERLKGVDSTLKIQPAKLEDSAVYLCASSQTGVTEAFFGQGTRLTVV.

Details on this clone: At one end, the junction sequence differs from germline, possibly due to a read error. The J gene is TRBJ1-1, the V gene TRBV19; the D is unclear. There are 14 residues in the CDR3. Germline values: CDR1 LNHDA, CDR2 SQIVND (reference sequence). CDR3 nucleotide sequence: TGTGCCAGTAGCAAAACGACACTGAACGCTGAAGCTTTCTTT. This encodes CASSKTTLNAEAFF.

The V and J genes are TRBV27 and TRBJ2-7; 11 bases match TRBD1. CDR1 and CDR2 (germline): MNHEY, SMNVEV (reference sequence). CDR3 size: 13 residues. The V and J ends lost 4 bases and 6 bases, in that order; junction bases with no gene match: 2. CDR3 residues: CASSSGTGGEQYF. CDR3 DNA sequence: TGTGCCAGCAGTTCCGGGACAGGGGGCGAGCAGTACTTC.

By sample fraction, this clone is medium-sized. The junction departs from germline at one end; a sequencing error may be responsible. The chain recombines TRBV7-2 with TRBJ2-1; 7 bases match TRBD2. The CDR3 contains 15 residues. The germline CDR1 and CDR2 sequences are SGHTA and FQGNSA. The CDR3 sequence is CASTLGGSSYNEQFF. CDR3 nucleotide sequence: TGTGCCAGCACCTTAGGCGGGAGCTCCTACAATGAGCAGTTCTTC.